The sequence of this T cell receptor beta chain was determined in a study of cytomegalovirus exposure and HLA in healthy donors (dated 2017 in TCRdb). Background on the whole study: An earlier analysis of roughly 610 of the donors reported 276 Gb of sequence data and 95 million to 140 million unique TCR beta sequences obtained from around 190 million T cells. Roughly 300 gigabases of sequencing data and 91 million or so unique TCR sequences made up an early release that covered roughly 670 HLA-typed donors. The genetic ancestry cluster associated with self-reported Caucasian donors included over 65% of the roughly 400 genotyped donors. The study was designed to test whether signatures of past pathogen exposure could be identified by cataloging public T cell receptors. The study profiled the T cell repertoires of under 700 subjects by immunosequencing and related them to cytomegalovirus serostatus. In addition to the first cohort of around 670 subjects, a separate validation cohort of 130 or so different subjects was used. To predict cytomegalovirus infection status, the study combined high-throughput TCR immunosequencing, statistical association of individual TCRs with disease status, and machine learning. A later analysis re-examined previously published TCR beta repertoires from hundreds of donors and added high-resolution HLA genotyping to investigate patterns of TCR occurrence. Rather than drawing on any new phenotypic data, the later analysis identified candidate immune exposures from TCR beta sequences and the way those sequences occurred across donors. In an earlier analysis of around 540 of the donors, high-throughput TCR beta sequencing was used to judge whether each TCR beta V gene segment behaved as functional or pseudogenic. Donor age, sex, ethnicity and CMV serostatus were collected together with the repertoire data. A later genetic analysis took genome-wide SNP genotypes for about three fifths of the 666 donors and used that subset as a discovery cohort. All discovery cohort repertoires had been generated on a single sequencing platform. HLA typing included class I and class II loci at four-digit resolution. The number of donors typed differed by locus, with about 629-640 for A, B, C, DRB1 and DQB1, more than 500 for DQA1, about 610 for DPA1, and over 400 for DPB1. Roughly five DR-DQ haplotypes were treated as single units for association and clustering because of strong linkage in the cohort. On average, roughly 240,000 unique TCR beta nucleotide sequences were sequenced per donor among about 400 genotyped donors of the cohort, with around 19% of those sequences being non-productive.

The cohort consisted of 600 to 700 healthy bone marrow donors. Cohort members were all nominally healthy when sampled, although unrecorded immune exposures were likely present. The donor tested CMV seronegative and was one of the 352 seronegative cohort members. Every donor gave a peripheral blood sample, and the peripheral blood mononuclear cells from that sample were used for TCR beta sequencing. Genomic DNA extraction from the blood cell samples was performed with the Qiagen DNeasy Blood Extraction Kit. The protocol used for the library was the immunoSEQ multiplex PCR assay. The multiplex PCR relied on a mix of 60 forward primers for TCR Vbeta segments and 13 reverse primers for TCR Jbeta segments. A multiplex PCR assay on genomic DNA amplified the CDR3 region of rearranged TCR beta genes. Amplified TCR beta libraries were sequenced as 87-base-pair reads on the Illumina HiSeq System. As for the authors' bioinformatics: Across the 700 or so repertoires, a later analysis counted tens of millions of unique TCR beta chains, around 11 million of which were shared by at least two donors. Raw reads were error-corrected and collapsed into unique sequences with a nearest-neighbor algorithm that merged closely related sequences to remove PCR and sequencing errors. V, D and J gene segments were assigned by aligning CDR3 sequences to IMGT reference sequences. For a sequence to be retained, a match of at least six nucleotides was required to both a V gene segment and a J gene segment. Rearrangements were called productive when the CDR3 lacked stop codons and stayed in frame with V and J; all others were non-productive. Following IMGT convention, CDR3 was defined as the stretch from the second conserved V-encoded cysteine up to the conserved J-encoded phenylalanine. The earlier analysis of some 580 of the donors excluded any sequence lacking an unambiguous match to a single V gene segment. In an earlier analysis of approximately 550 of the donors, V segments were called functional above 56.7% productive rearrangements and were called segregating when the between-donor standard deviation exceeded 5%. A statistical classification framework was built for diagnosing cytomegalovirus status from the catalog of TCR beta chain sequences. In a later analysis, TCR nucleotide sequences were compared against IMGT/GENE-DB human TR gene sequences so that V and J genes could be assigned. In a later analysis, CDR3 sequences and most-parsimonious VDJ recombination scenarios were assigned using the TCRdist pipeline. In a later analysis, each TCR beta chain was defined by its CDR3 amino acid sequence together with its V-gene family, and reads without a unique V-gene family were excluded. A later analysis removed 500 to 650 highly shared, low-generation-probability nucleotide sequences to deal with suspected cross-contamination and a sequencing artifact. A later analysis calculated a clonal expansion index for each public chain from normalized within-repertoire ranks of inferred template counts. In a later analysis, generation probabilities were computed using a VDJ recombination model fitted to out-of-frame rearrangements, and the results were checked against IGoR. Hypergeometric tests were used in a later analysis to score TCR-TCR, TCR-HLA and TCR-CMV co-occurrence, with a repertoire-size bias correction applied to the TCR pairs. To estimate false discovery rates, a later analysis permuted the HLA or CMV assignments 20 times. A later analysis grouped co-occurring TCRs with DBSCAN, adding TCRdist sequence similarity when clustering within HLA-allele-positive subsets. Repertoires with fewer than 30,000 or more than 120,000 public chains were left out of co-occurrence clustering, as were five repertoires with anomalous nucleotide sharing. Sourced from immuneACCESS, this table was stored by TCRdb with only in-frame sequences that have V and J called. A share of the clones is absent; for the studies checked, an unresolved V gene accounts for under half, and the remainder has no known explanation. The V and J calls and clone size were taken over from that table, and D and trimming were inferred from the DNA. The sample table contains approximately 77,000 clones; only one count was recorded for roughly four fifths of them. Together, the top ten hold around 4.8% of the sample.

As to this clone: The target of this receptor is not known. No clone much larger than this one lies a single base away; base qualities are absent.

CDR1 MNHNS and CDR2 SASEGT were looked up in the germline V gene. Its CDR3 holds 15 amino acids, cysteine through phenylalanine. Kept here is only the CDR3 DNA, which spans 45 bases and is read in frame from base 1. The germline V and J ends show losses of 8 bases and 5 bases respectively, and no gene match explains 9 bases of the junction. The study at large found these results: A further reported finding was that TCR beta sequences accurately predicted the HLA-A and HLA-B alleles for most subjects in the first cohort. In a later analysis, HLA-associated TCR beta chains showed more clonal expansion and lower generation probabilities than non-associated chains that were equally common. Most TCR sequences were observed very rarely across donors, whereas some public TCRs were present in many individuals. A later analysis reported that several top co-occurrence clusters appeared linked to parvovirus B19, influenza, CMV and Epstein-Barr virus. A cluster of highly shared sequence variants was judged likely to be a technical artifact of the sequencing pipeline. When HLA alleles, especially DR and DQ, strongly co-occurred, attributing TCR associations to individual alleles was difficult. It was suggested by the authors that the approach could potentially be generalized to other disease states and immunological phenotypes. Only TCR beta chains were sequenced in this cohort, and the absence of alpha or paired-chain data limited detectable features. In an earlier analysis of approximately 590 of the donors, most TCR beta V segments appeared in productive rearrangements about 87% or about 30% of the time, broadly matching IMGT annotations. According to a later analysis, most CMV-associated TCR beta chains appeared to be HLA-restricted, and the HLA associations seemed to be driven largely by CMV exposure. Immune exposure information for the cohort was limited to CMV serostatus. The classifier was reported to diagnose cytomegalovirus status with high specificity and sensitivity in both the original cohort and the validation cohort. Because some donors lacked HLA typing at each locus, the association tests relied only on the typed subset. Some IMGT-functional V segments, including TRBV6-2 and TRBV6-3, could not be distinguished by the 87-base-pair reads and were therefore excluded. In a later analysis, the rate of TCR association differed among HLA loci, with DRB1 alleles having the most associated TCRs and HLA-C alleles having the fewest. The study gave a list of 150 to 200 TCR beta chains associated with cytomegalovirus. Because counts were too low, seventeen rarely observed V segments, including chromosome 9 orphons, were excluded from the earlier analysis of about 500 of the donors. At a false discovery rate of 0.05, a later analysis linked under 20,000 TCR beta sequences to specific HLA alleles. V-gene and J-gene trimming of TCR beta chains was associated with a missense DCLRE1C variant in a later genetic analysis, and the association was replicated in an independent cohort. Sequencing depth was assumed to be roughly uniform across donors in the presence/absence analyses, though that assumption may not hold. According to a later genetic analysis, donors in an Asian-associated ancestry cluster had fewer N-insertions in productive TCRs than the approximately 630-donor mean. In vitro tests confirmed that a few of the cytomegalovirus-associated TCR beta chains recognize cytomegalovirus antigens. Linkage disequilibrium might explain the correlated functional status among segregating V segments, but an unknown experimental factor could not be excluded.

Source material: PBMCs. The sequence links TRBV6-1 to TRBJ2-3, and TRBD2 aligns with 11 junction nucleotides. This TCR derives from a man aged 35 to 55 in good health and CMV-seronegative. In nucleotide form, the sequence is TGTGCCAGCTGTCTTAGCGGGAGGGCAGGAGATACGCAGTATTTT. Its protein product is CASCLSGRAGDTQYF.